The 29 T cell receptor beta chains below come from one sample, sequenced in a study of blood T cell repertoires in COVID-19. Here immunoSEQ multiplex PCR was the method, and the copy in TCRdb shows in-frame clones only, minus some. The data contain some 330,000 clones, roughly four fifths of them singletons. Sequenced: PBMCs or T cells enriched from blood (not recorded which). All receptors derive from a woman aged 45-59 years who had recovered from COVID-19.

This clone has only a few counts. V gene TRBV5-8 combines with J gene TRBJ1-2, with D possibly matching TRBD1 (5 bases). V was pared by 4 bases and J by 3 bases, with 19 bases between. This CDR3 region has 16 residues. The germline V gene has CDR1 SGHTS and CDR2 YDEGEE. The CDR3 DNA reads TGTGCCAGCAGCCATTTGACCGGCGGGGGGGACTATGGCTACACCTTC. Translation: CASSHLTGGGDYGYTF.

The CDR3 DNA reads as TGTGCCAGCAGCTTAGCGCAGACTAGCCGGTTCTTC. It encodes CASSLAQTSRFF. The chain employs TRBV7-2 and TRBJ2-1; 7 nucleotides match TRBD2. CDR3 length equals 12 residues. Germline assignment: CDR1 SGHTA and CDR2 FQGNSA. V gave up 0 bases and J gave up 15 bases; unmatched junction bases: 5. Complete variable domain (other parts from reference TRBV7-2 and TRBJ2-1): GAGVSQSPSNKVTEKGKDVELRCDPISGHTALYWYRQSLGQGLEFLIYFQGNSAPDKSGLPSDRFSAERTGGSVSTLTIQRTQQEDSAVYLCASSLAQTSRFFGPGTRLTVL.

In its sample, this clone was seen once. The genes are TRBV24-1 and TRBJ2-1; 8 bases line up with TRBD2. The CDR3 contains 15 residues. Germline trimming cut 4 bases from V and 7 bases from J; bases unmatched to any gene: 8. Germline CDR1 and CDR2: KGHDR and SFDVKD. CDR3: CATSDPSGRDNEQFF. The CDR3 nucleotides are TGTGCCACCAGTGACCCGAGCGGGAGAGATAATGAGCAGTTCTTC.

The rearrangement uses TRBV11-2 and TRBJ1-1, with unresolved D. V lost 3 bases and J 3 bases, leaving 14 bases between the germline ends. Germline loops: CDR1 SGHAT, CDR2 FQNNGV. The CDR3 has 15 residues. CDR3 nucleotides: TGTGCCAGCAGCTTTTTTGGGTCCGGGGACACTGAAGCTTTCTTT. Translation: CASSFFGSGDTEAFF.

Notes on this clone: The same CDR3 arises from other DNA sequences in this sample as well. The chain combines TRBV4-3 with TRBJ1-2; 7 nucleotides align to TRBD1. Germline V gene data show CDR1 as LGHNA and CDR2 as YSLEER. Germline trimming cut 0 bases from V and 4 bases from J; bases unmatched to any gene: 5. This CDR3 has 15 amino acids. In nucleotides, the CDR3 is TGCGCCAGCAGCCAAGATCGACAGGGAAGCTATGGCTACACCTTC. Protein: CASSQDRQGSYGYTF.

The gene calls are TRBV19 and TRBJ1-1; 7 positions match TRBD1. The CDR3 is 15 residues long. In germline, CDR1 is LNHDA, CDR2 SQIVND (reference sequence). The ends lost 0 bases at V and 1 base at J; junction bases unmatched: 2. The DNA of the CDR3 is TGTGCCAGTAGTATAGATTGGACAGGGAACACTGAAGCTTTCTTT. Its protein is CASSIDWTGNTEAFF.

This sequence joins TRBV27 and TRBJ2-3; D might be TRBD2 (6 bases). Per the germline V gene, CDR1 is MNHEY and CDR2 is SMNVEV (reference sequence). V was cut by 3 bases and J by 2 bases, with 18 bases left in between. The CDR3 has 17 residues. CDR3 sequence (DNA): TGTGCCAGCAGTTTTCTGGCGGGGAGGATATTCACAGATACGCAGTATTTT. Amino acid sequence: CASSFLAGRIFTDTQYF.

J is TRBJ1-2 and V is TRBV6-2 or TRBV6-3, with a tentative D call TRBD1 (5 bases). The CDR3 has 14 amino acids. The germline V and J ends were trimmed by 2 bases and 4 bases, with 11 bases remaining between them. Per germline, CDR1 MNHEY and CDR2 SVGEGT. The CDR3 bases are TGTGCCAGCAGTTACGATGCGGGGGTCTATGGCTACACCTTC. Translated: CASSYDAGVYGYTF.

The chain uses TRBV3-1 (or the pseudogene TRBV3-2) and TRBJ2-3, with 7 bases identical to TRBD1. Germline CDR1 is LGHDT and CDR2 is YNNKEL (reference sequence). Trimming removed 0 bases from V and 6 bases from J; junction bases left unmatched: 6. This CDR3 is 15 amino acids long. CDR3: CASSQDAGGGDTQYF. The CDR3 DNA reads TGTGCCAGCAGCCAAGACGCAGGGGGTGGCGATACGCAGTATTTT.

CDR3 DNA sequence: TGCGCCAGCAGCTTGCTGGGACAGGGTCTCAATGAGCAGTTCTTC. Residues: CASSLLGQGLNEQFF. The chain carries TRBV5-1 and TRBJ2-1, with TRBD1 matching 9 bases. The junction had 5 bases not matched to a gene; V was cut back by 1 base and J by 6 bases. Germline values: CDR1 SGHRS, CDR2 YFSETQ. The CDR3 is 15 residues long. The full variable domain, its missing parts supplied by reference TRBV5-1 and TRBJ2-1, is KAGVTQTPRYLIKTRGQQVTLSCSPISGHRSVSWYQQTPGQGLQFLFEYFSETQRNKGNFPGRFSGRQFSNSRSEMNVSTLELGDSALYLCASSLLGQGLNEQFFGPGTRLTVL.

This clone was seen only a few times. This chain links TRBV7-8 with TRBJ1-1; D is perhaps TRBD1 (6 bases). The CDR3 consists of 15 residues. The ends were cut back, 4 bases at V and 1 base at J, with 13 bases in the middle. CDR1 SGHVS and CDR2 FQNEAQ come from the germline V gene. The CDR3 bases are TGTGCCAGCAGCTACGCGACAGGCCCGAACACTGAAGCTTTCTTT. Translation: CASSYATGPNTEAFF.

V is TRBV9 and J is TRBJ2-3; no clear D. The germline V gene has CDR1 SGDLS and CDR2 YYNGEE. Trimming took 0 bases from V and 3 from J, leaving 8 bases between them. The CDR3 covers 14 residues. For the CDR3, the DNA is TGTGCCAGCAGCGTAGGAGTCGGGACAGATACGCAGTATTTT. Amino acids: CASSVGVGTDTQYF.

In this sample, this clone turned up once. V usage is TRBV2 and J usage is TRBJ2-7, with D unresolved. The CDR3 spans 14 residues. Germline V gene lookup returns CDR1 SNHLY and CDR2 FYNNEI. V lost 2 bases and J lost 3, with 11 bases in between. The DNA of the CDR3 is TGTGCCAGCAGTGAATTCCCCAGGATCTACGAGCAGTACTTC. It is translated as CASSEFPRIYEQYF.

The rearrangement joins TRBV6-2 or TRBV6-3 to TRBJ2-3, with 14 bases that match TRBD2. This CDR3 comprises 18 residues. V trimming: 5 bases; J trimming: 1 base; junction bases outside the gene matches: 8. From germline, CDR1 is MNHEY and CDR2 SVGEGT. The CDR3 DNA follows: TGTGCCAGCAGTCCACTTGGGACTAGCGGGAGCCGCACAGATACGCAGTATTTT. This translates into CASSPLGTSGSRTDTQYF.

CDR3 residues: CASSSLAGALPYNEQFF. The CDR3 nucleotides read TGCGCCAGCAGCTCCCTAGCGGGAGCCCTCCCCTACAATGAGCAGTTCTTC. The chain joins TRBV5-1 to TRBJ2-1; 10 bases match TRBD2. This CDR3 spans 17 amino acids. CDR1 SGHRS and CDR2 YFSETQ come from the germline V gene. With V trimmed by 3 bases and J by 2 bases, 8 bases remained unmatched. The whole variable domain, remainder taken from reference TRBV5-1 and TRBJ2-1, is KAGVTQTPRYLIKTRGQQVTLSCSPISGHRSVSWYQQTPGQGLQFLFEYFSETQRNKGNFPGRFSGRQFSNSRSEMNVSTLELGDSALYLCASSSLAGALPYNEQFFGPGTRLTVL.

Here the CDR3 reads CAWSVVSVNTEAFF. The CDR3, as DNA: TGTGCCTGGAGCGTTGTTTCAGTGAACACTGAAGCTTTCTTT. V is TRBV30 and J is TRBJ1-1; no clear D gene. This CDR3 is 14 amino acids long. Trimming removed 3 bases from V and 0 bases from J, with 11 bases in between. Germline V CDR1 and CDR2: GTSNPN, SVGIG (reference sequence).

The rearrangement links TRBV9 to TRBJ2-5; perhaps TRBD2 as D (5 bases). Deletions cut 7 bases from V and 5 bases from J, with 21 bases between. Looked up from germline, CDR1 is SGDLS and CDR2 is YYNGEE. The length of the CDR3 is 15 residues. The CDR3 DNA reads TGTGCCAGCGGGCTTGGACCCTCGGGGAGCGAGACCCAGTACTTC. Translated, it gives CASGLGPSGSETQYF. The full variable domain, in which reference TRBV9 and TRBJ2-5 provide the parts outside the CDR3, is DSGVTQTPKHLITATGQRVTLRCSPRSGDLSVYWYQQSLDQGLQFLIQYYNGEERAKGNILERFSAQQFPDLHSELNLSSLELGDSALYFCASGLGPSGSETQYFGPGTRLLVL.

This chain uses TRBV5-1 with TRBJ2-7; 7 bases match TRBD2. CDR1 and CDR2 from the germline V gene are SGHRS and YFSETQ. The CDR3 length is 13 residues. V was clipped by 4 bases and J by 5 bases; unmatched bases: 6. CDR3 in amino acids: CASSPTGGHEQYF. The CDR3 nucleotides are TGCGCCAGCAGCCCCACGGGAGGCCACGAGCAGTACTTC.

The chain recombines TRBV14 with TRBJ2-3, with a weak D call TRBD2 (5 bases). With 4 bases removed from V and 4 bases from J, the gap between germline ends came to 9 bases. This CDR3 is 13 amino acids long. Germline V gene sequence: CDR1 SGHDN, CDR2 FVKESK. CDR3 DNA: TGTGCCAGCAGCCCGCGGCGGGCAGATACGCAGTATTTT. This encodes CASSPRRADTQYF.

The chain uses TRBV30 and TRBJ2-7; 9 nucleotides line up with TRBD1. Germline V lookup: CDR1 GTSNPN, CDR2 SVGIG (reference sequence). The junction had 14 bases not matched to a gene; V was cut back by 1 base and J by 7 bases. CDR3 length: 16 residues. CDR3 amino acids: CAWSGGGQGLRGEQYF. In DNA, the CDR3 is TGTGCCTGGAGTGGAGGTGGACAGGGGCTACGCGGGGAGCAGTACTTC. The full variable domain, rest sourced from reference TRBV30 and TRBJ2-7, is SQTIHQWPATLVQPVGSPLSLECTVEGTSNPNLYWYRQAAGRGLQLLFYSVGIGQISSEVPQNLSASRPQDRQFILSSKKLLLSDSGFYLCAWSGGGQGLRGEQYFGPGTRLTVT.

The DNA of the CDR3 is TGTGCCAGCAGCCCGTTCCTGAGGACCGGGGAGCTGTTTTTT. Its protein product is CASSPFLRTGELFF. This chain links TRBV7-8 with TRBJ2-2, with D uncertain. V lost 5 bases and J 5 bases, leaving 12 bases between the germline ends. CDR1 is SGHVS, CDR2 FQNEAQ, per germline. There are 14 residues in the CDR3.

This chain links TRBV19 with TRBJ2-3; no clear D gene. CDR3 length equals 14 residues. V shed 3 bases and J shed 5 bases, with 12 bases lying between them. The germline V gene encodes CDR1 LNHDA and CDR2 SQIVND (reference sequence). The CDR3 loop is CASSISVRGDTQYF. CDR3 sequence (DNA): TGTGCCAGTAGTATTTCGGTCCGCGGAGATACGCAGTATTTT.

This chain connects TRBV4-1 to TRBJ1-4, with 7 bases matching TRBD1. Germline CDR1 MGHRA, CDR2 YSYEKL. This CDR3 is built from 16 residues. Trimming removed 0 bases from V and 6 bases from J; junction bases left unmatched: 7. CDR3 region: CASSQEFTGVYEKLFF. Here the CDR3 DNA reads TGCGCCAGCAGCCAAGAATTCACAGGGGTTTATGAAAAACTGTTTTTT.

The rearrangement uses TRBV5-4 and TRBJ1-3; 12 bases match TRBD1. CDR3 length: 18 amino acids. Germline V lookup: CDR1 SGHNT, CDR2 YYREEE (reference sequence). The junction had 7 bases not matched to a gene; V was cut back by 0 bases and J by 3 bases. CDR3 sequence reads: CASSLGAGQGARGNTIYF. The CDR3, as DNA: TGTGCCAGCAGCTTGGGGGCGGGACAGGGGGCTCGTGGAAACACCATATATTTT.

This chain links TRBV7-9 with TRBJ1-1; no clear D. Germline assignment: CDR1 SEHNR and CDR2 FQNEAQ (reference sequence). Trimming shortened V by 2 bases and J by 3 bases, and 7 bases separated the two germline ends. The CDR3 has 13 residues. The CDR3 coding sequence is TGTGCCAGCAGCTTACAACCGGACACTGAAGCTTTCTTT. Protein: CASSLQPDTEAFF.

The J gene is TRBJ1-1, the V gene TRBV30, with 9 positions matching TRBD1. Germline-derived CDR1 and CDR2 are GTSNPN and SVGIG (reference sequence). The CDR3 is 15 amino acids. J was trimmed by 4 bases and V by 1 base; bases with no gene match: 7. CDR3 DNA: TGTGCCTGGAGTGCCTTACAGGGGGCTAGCACTGAAGCTTTCTTT. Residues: CAWSALQGASTEAFF.

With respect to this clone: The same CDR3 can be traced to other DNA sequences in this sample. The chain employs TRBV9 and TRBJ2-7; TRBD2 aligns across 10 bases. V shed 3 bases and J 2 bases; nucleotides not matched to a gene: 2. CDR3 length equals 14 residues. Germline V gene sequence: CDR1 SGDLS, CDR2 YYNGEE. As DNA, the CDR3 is TGTGCCAGCAGCGCTAGCGGGGGCACCTACGAGCAGTACTTC. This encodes CASSASGGTYEQYF. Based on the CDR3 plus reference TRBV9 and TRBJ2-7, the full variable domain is DSGVTQTPKHLITATGQRVTLRCSPRSGDLSVYWYQQSLDQGLQFLIQYYNGEERAKGNILERFSAQQFPDLHSELNLSSLELGDSALYFCASSASGGTYEQYFGPGTRLTVT.

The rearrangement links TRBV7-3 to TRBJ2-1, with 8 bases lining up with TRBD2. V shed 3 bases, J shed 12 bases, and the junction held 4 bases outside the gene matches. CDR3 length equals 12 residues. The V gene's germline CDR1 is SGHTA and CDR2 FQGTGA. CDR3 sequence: CASSFTSGVQFF. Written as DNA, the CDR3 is TGTGCCAGCAGCTTCACTAGCGGTGTGCAGTTCTTC.

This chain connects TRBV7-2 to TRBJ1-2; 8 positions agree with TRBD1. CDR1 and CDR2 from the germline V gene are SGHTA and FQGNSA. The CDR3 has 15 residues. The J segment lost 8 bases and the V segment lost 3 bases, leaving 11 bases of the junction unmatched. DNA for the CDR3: TGTGCCAGCAGCTTTGATAACAGGGGGGTTTACGGCTACACCTTC. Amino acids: CASSFDNRGVYGYTF.